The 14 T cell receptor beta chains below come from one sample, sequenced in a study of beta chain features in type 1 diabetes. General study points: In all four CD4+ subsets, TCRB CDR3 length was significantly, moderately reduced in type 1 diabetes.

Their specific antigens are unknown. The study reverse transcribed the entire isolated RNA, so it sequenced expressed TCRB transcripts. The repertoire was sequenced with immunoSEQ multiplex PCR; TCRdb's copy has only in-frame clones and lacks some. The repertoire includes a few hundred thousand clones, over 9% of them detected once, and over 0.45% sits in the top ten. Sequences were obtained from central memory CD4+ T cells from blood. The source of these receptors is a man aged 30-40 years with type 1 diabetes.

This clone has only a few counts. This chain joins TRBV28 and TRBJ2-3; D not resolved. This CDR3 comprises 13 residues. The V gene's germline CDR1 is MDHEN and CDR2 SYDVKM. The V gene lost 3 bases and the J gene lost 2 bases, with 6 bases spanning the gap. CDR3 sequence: CASSLAYTDTQYF. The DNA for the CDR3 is TGTGCCAGCAGTTTGGCCTACACAGATACGCAGTATTTT.

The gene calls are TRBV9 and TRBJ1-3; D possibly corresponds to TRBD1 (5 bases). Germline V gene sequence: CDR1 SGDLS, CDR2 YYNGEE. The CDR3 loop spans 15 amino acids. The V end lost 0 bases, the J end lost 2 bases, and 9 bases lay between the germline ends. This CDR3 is CASSVDSGTGNTIYF. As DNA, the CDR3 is TGTGCCAGCAGCGTAGATTCAGGGACTGGAAACACCATATATTTT.

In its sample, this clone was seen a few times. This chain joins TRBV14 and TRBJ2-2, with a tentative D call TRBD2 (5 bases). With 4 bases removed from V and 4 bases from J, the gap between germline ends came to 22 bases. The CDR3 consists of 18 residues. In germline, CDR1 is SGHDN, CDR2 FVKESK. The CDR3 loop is CASSLHIGENIFTGELFF. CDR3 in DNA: TGTGCCAGCAGCCTCCACATCGGGGAAAATATTTTCACCGGGGAGCTGTTTTTT.

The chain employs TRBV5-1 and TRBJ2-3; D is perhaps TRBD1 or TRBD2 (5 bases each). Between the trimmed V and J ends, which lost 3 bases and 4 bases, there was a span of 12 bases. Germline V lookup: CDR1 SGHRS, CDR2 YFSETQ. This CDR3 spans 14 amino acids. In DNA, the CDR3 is TGCGCCAGCAGCTATGTGAGGGGATCAGATACGCAGTATTTT. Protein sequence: CASSYVRGSDTQYF.

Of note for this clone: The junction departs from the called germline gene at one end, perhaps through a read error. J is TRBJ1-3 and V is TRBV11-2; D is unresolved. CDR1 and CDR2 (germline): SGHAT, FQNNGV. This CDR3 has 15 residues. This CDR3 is CASSQEAVTGNTIYF. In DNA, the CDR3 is TGCGCCAGCAGCCAAGAAGCCGTTACTGGAAACACCATATATTTT.

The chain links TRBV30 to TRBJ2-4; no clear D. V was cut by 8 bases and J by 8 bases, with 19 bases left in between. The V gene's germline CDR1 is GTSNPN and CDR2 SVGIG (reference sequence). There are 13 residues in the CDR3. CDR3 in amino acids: CASQSAQADIQYF. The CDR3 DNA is TGTGCCAGCCAAAGCGCCCAGGCTGACATTCAGTACTTC.

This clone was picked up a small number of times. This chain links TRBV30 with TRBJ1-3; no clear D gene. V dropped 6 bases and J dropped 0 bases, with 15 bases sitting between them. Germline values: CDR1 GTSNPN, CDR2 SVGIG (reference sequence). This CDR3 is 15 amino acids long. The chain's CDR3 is CACPRGGRSGNTIYF. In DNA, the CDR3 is TGTGCCTGCCCAAGAGGAGGGCGCTCTGGAAACACCATATATTTT.

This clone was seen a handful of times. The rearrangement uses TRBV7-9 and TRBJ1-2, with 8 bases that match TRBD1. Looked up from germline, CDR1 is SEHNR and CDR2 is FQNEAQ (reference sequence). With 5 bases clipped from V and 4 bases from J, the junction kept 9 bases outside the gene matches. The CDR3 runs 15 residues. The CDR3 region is CASSAGQGTRYGYTF. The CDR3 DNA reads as TGTGCCAGCAGCGCCGGACAGGGCACTCGCTATGGCTACACCTTC.

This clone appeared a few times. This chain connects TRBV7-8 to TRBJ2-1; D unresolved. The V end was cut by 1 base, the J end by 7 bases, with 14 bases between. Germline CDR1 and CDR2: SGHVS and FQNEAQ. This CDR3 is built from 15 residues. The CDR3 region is CASSLVGATRNEQFF. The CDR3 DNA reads TGTGCCAGCAGCTTAGTGGGCGCCACGCGTAATGAGCAGTTCTTC.

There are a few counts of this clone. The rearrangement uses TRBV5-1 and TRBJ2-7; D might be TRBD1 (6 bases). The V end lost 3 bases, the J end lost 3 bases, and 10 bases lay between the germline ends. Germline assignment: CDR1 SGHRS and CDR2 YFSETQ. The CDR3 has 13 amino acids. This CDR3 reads CASSWDTGYEQYF. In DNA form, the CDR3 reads TGCGCCAGCAGCTGGGACACGGGCTACGAGCAGTACTTC.

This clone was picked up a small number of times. The DNA of the CDR3 is TGTGCCAGCAGTTTCGCCGCGACTAGCGGGAGTACGCAGTACTTC. This translates into CASSFAATSGSTQYF. The chain recombines TRBV27 with TRBJ2-7; 12 nucleotides align to TRBD2. J lost 9 bases, V lost 3 bases, and 9 bases had no gene match. CDR1 and CDR2 (germline): MNHEY, SMNVEV (reference sequence). This CDR3 contains 15 residues.

The CDR3: CASSYPRTSGGETQYF. The CDR3 DNA is TGTGCCAGCAGTTACCCAAGGACTAGCGGCGGAGAGACCCAGTACTTC. V and J are TRBV6-5 and TRBJ2-5, with 10 bases aligning to TRBD2. Germline CDR1 MNHEY, CDR2 SVGAGI. J lost 4 bases, V lost 2 bases, and 7 bases had no gene match. This CDR3 has 16 residues.

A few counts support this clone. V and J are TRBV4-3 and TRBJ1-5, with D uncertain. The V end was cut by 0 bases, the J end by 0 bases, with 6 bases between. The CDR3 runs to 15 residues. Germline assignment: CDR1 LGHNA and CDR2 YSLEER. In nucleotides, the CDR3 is TGCGCCAGCAGCCAAGAGGCGGATAGCAATCAGCCCCAGCATTTT. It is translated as CASSQEADSNQPQHF.

The CDR3 DNA reads TGTGCCAGCAGAGCTAGCGGGAGGTTTCTTTACGAGCAGTACTTC. It codes for CASRASGRFLYEQYF. This chain links TRBV6-5 with TRBJ2-7; TRBD2 matches at 11 bases. With 6 bases clipped from V and 4 bases from J, the junction kept 8 bases outside the gene matches. The CDR3 consists of 15 residues. In germline, CDR1 is MNHEY, CDR2 SVGAGI.